Described below is a single TCR beta chain sequence and its context. The record originates from a study of blood T cell repertoires in COVID-19. In the authors' workflow: Nucleated cell counts were estimated from reference gene primer amplification. Generated by immunoSEQ multiplex PCR, the TCRdb table keeps only in-frame clones and is missing some. The V and J calls and the clone size are those of that table, but D and trimming were determined from the DNA. Found here are 240,000 or so clones, about 84% of them singletons; the top ten hold 2% to 2.5%. The CDR3 has 16 residues. CDR1 and CDR2 (germline): MGHRA, YSYEKL. Trimming took 2 bases from V and 4 from J; bases not matched to a gene: 8.

The sequence came from a woman aged 50 to 60 who had recovered from COVID-19. The sequencing input was PBMCs or T cells enriched from blood (not recorded which). The chain links TRBV4-1 to TRBJ2-7; 10 nucleotides match TRBD2. The DNA for the CDR3 is TGCGCCAGCAGCCAAAGCCACATGGGACTAGCGTACGAGCAGTACTTC. Protein sequence: CASSQSHMGLAYEQYF.